This T cell receptor (beta chain) was sequenced in a study of blood T cell repertoires in COVID-19. As originally analysed: Scientists estimated how many nucleated cells there were by amplifying reference gene primers. Repertoires were generated with immunoSEQ multiplex PCR, while TCRdb's copy carries only in-frame clones and drops some. Clonal size and the V and J genes are those of that table, whereas D and trimming came from the DNA. This table has approximately 290,000 clones, around 88% appearing once. V lost 4 bases, J lost 5 bases, and 7 bases stayed unmatched. CDR1 is SGHAT and CDR2 is FQDESV in the germline V gene (reference sequence). This CDR3 is built from 14 residues.

Sequencing was done on a sample of peripheral blood. The receptor was isolated from a young man with acute or convalescent COVID-19. The chain is built from TRBV11-1 and TRBJ2-5; TRBD2 matches 7 bases. CDR3 amino acids: CASSYGRHTETQYF. The CDR3 DNA reads as TGTGCCAGCAGCTACGGGAGGCACACGGAGACCCAGTACTTC.